Shown below are 31 T cell receptor beta chains from a single sample sequenced in a study of T cells in Graves' hyperthyroidism and ophthalmopathy. RNA transcripts gave rise to amplified TCR beta CDR3 regions. Using the HTBI primer set, a first-round RT-PCR was run on the TCR CDR3. Via MiXCR, TCRdb re-called the multiplex PCR reads, giving one row per CDR3 protein. Of more than 350,000 distinct CDR3 sequences listed, more than 13% were seen once; the top ten hold around a third. Sequencing was done on a sample of blood. These receptor sequences come from a woman aged 25 to 45 with Graves' hyperthyroidism.

This clonotype was picked up a small number of times. The chain recombines TRBV12-3 or TRBV12-4 with TRBJ2-3, with D uncertain. V was clipped by 7 bases and J by 4 bases, with 18 bases between them. The CDR3 consists of 15 residues. The CDR3 region is CASTPSDGIADTQYF. CDR3 nucleotides: TGTGCCAGCACCCCATCGGACGGAATCGCAGATACGCAGTATTTT.

This rearrangement joins TRBV11-3 to TRBJ1-2; no reliable D call. Germline values: CDR1 SGHNT, CDR2 YENEEA. The CDR3 consists of 13 residues. The V end was cut by 4 bases, the J end by 5 bases, with 11 bases between. This CDR3 reads CASSCKSGYGYTF. Here the CDR3 DNA reads TGTGCCAGCAGCTGTAAATCCGGTTATGGCTACACCTTC.

This clonotype was seen ten or more times. The chain couples TRBV29-1 to TRBJ2-2; 7 bases agree with TRBD2. Germline CDR1 and CDR2: SQVTM and ANQGSEA. This CDR3 has 15 amino acids. The ends lost 5 bases at V and 2 bases at J; junction bases unmatched: 8. CDR3 coding DNA: TGCAGCGTTCGCCGGGACTACACCAACACCGGGGAGCTGTTTTTT. This gives the protein CSVRRDYTNTGELFF.

This clonotype showed up many times. The genes are TRBV7-3 and TRBJ1-1, with no clear D. CDR3 length: 13 residues. Trimming removed 6 bases from V and 6 bases from J, with 14 bases in between. In germline, CDR1 is SGHTA, CDR2 FQGTGA. CDR3: CASSLTIQAEAFF. DNA for the CDR3: TGTGCCAGCAGTCTTACAATTCAGGCTGAAGCTTTCTTT.

This clonotype was seen at least ten times. The V gene is TRBV5-1, the J gene TRBJ2-4; no reliable D call. Trimming stripped 4 bases from V and 5 bases from J, with 16 bases between. The length of the CDR3 is 15 residues. CDR1 is SGHRS and CDR2 is YFSETQ in the germline V gene. The CDR3 nucleotides read TGCGCCAGCAGCCTACGGACGGAACAGCAAAACATTCAGTACTTC. Translated: CASSLRTEQQNIQYF.

The V call is TRBV19, the J call TRBJ2-1, with D possibly matching TRBD1 (6 bases). The V and J ends lost 1 base and 9 bases respectively, with 10 bases between them. This CDR3 contains 13 residues. The germline gives CDR1 LNHDA, CDR2 SQIVND (reference sequence). DNA of the CDR3: TGTGCCAGTAGTATAGCAGGGGTGAGTGAGCAGTTCTTC. Amino acids: CASSIAGVSEQFF.

In its sample, this clonotype was seen a few times. This chain connects TRBV7-8 to TRBJ2-1, with D tentatively TRBD1 or TRBD2 (5 bases each). Germline CDR1 and CDR2: SGHVS and FQNEAQ. This CDR3 is 19 amino acids long. V gave up 3 bases and J gave up 2 bases, with 23 bases separating them. This CDR3 is CASSFQAGALRLTYNEQFF. The DNA of the CDR3 is TGTGCCAGCAGCTTTCAGGCCGGGGCCTTAAGGTTAACCTACAATGAGCAGTTCTTC.

This clonotype was recorded at least ten times. The V and J genes are TRBV11-2 and TRBJ1-6; possibly TRBD1 for D (5 bases). The germline gives CDR1 SGHAT, CDR2 FQNNGV. V lost 6 bases and J lost 2, with 11 bases in between. The CDR3 length is 15 residues. The CDR3 region is CASRGGATYNSPLHF. The CDR3 DNA reads TGTGCCAGCAGGGGAGGGGCGACCTATAATTCACCCCTCCACTTT.

This clonotype showed up many times. The rearrangement links TRBV12-3 or TRBV12-4 to TRBJ2-1; D assignment may be TRBD1 or TRBD2 (5 bases each). V lost 7 bases, J lost 6 bases, and 16 bases lay in between. The CDR3 sequence is 14 residues long. CDR3 in amino acids: CASTDGTHANEQFF. The CDR3 DNA is TGTGCCAGCACCGACGGGACCCACGCCAATGAGCAGTTCTTC.

The rearrangement uses TRBV20-1 and TRBJ2-7, with unresolved D. CDR3 length: 14 residues. The V gene's germline CDR1 is DFQATT and CDR2 SNEGSKA (reference sequence). V lost 3 bases, J lost 5 bases, and 17 bases lay in between. This CDR3 reads CSASEAPQPNEQYF. The CDR3 DNA sequence: TGCAGTGCTAGTGAGGCCCCTCAGCCTAACGAGCAGTACTTC.

This clonotype was observed a few times. The V and J genes are TRBV29-1 and TRBJ2-1, with TRBD2 as a possible D gene (5 bases). This CDR3 contains 14 residues. Germline lookup yields CDR1 SQVTM and CDR2 ANQGSEA. The V end was cut by 3 bases, the J end by 1 base, with 10 bases between. CDR3 region: CSVDGVGSYNEQFF. Written as DNA, the CDR3 is TGCAGCGTTGACGGGGTGGGGTCCTACAATGAGCAGTTCTTC.

This clonotype was detected many times. The chain uses TRBV2 and TRBJ2-7, with 9 bases identical to TRBD1. The germline V gene has CDR1 SNHLY and CDR2 FYNNEI. Losses at the gene ends were 10 bases for V and 3 bases for J; bases not matched to a gene: 4. The CDR3 is 12 amino acids. Written as DNA, the CDR3 is TGTGCCACTTCGACAGGGGGCTACGAGCAGTACTTC. Residues: CATSTGGYEQYF.

Turning to this clonotype: A far larger clone is one nucleotide away, so this likely arose from a read error. No conserved phenylalanine or tryptophan is present at the end of the CDR3, so a read error is the likely explanation. The rearrangement joins TRBV11-2 to TRBJ2-7; the match to TRBD1 covers 9 bases. J gave up 1 base and V 3 bases, and 1 base lay outside the gene matches. This CDR3 region has 14 residues. Germline CDR1 is SGHAT and CDR2 is FQNNGV. The CDR3 sequence is CASSFGTGSYEQYL. The CDR3 region has the DNA TGTGCCAGCAGCTTCGGGACAGGGTCCTACGAGCAGTACTTA.

This clonotype has at least ten counts. The rearrangement links TRBV6-1 to TRBJ2-5, with TRBD2 matching over 8 bases. The CDR3 sequence is 12 residues long. Germline CDR1 MNHNS, CDR2 SASEGT. V was pared by 6 bases and J by 4 bases, with 1 base of the junction left unmatched. The CDR3 sequence is CASRAGGETQYF. As DNA, the CDR3 is TGTGCCAGCAGGGCGGGAGGAGAGACCCAGTACTTC.

This clonotype was picked up one time. This may come from a read error, since a much larger clone is one base off. This chain joins TRBV20-1 and TRBJ2-3; 9 nucleotides agree with TRBD2. The trim removed 7 bases at V and 5 bases at J, leaving 13 bases unmatched. Germline values: CDR1 DFQATT, CDR2 SNEGSKA (reference sequence). The CDR3 extends over 15 amino acids. The DNA of the CDR3 is TGCAGTGGGGGAGCGGGAGGTACTCTGTTAGATACGCAGTATTTT. Amino acids: CSGGAGGTLLDTQYF.

The rearrangement joins TRBV25-1 to TRBJ2-5; D is ambiguous. Trimming took off 3 bases at V and 0 bases at J, with 5 bases between the two ends. Germline V gene lookup returns CDR1 MGHDK and CDR2 SYGVNS. The CDR3 has 13 residues. In DNA, the CDR3 is TGTGCCAGCAGTGACCAGTACCAAGAGACCCAGTACTTC. As protein: CASSDQYQETQYF.

On this clonotype: A clone one base away is much larger, so this may be a read error. This chain joins TRBV2 and TRBJ2-5; D uncertain. CDR3 length: 14 amino acids. CDR1 SNHLY and CDR2 FYNNEI come from the germline V gene. Trimming removed 7 bases from V and 5 bases from J, with 17 bases in between. The CDR3 region has the DNA TGTGCCAGCAACACCCAGAGTATCCGGGAGACCCAGTACTTC. This gives the protein CASNTQSIRETQYF.

There are a few counts of this clonotype. V gene TRBV12-3 or TRBV12-4 combines with J gene TRBJ1-5, with 7 positions matching TRBD1. Trimming removed 7 bases from V and 1 base from J; junction bases left unmatched: 7. The CDR3 sequence is 15 residues long. This CDR3 reads CASTRQGISNQPQHF. The DNA of the CDR3 is TGTGCCAGCACCCGACAGGGAATAAGCAATCAGCCCCAGCATTTT.

This clonotype occurred many times. This rearrangement joins TRBV3-1 to TRBJ2-1; 13 nucleotides match TRBD2. Trimming removed 4 bases from V and 9 bases from J; junction bases left unmatched: 3. The CDR3 covers 14 residues. Germline lookup yields CDR1 LGHDT and CDR2 YNNKEL (reference sequence). CDR3 region: CASSPGLAGVEQFF. CDR3 DNA: TGTGCCAGCAGCCCAGGACTAGCGGGAGTTGAGCAGTTCTTC.

The J gene is TRBJ1-1, the V gene TRBV5-1; TRBD1 matches 10 bases. Per germline, CDR1 SGHRS and CDR2 YFSETQ. V shed 0 bases and J 10 bases; nucleotides not matched to a gene: 6. The CDR3 extends over 14 amino acids. In DNA, the CDR3 is TGCGCCAGCAGCTTGGCCCGGGACAGGGGTGGAGCTTTCTTT. Translation gives CASSLARDRGGAFF.

This clonotype was observed many times. This rearrangement joins TRBV28 to TRBJ2-7; no clear D. There are 13 residues in the CDR3. The germline V gene has CDR1 MDHEN and CDR2 SYDVKM. Deletions cut 3 bases from V and 4 bases from J, with 10 bases between. The CDR3 DNA is TGTGCCAGCAGTTTCGATGGGGATTACGAGCAGTACTTC. The encoded protein is CASSFDGDYEQYF.

This clonotype occurred many times. The chain has TRBV7-3 and TRBJ2-1, with a weak D call TRBD2 (6 bases). The CDR3 is made up of 14 amino acids. V lost 5 bases and J lost 4, with 12 bases in between. Per germline, CDR1 SGHTA and CDR2 FQGTGA. This CDR3 reads CASSIGGTYNEQFF. The CDR3 DNA follows: TGTGCCAGCAGCATTGGCGGGACGTACAATGAGCAGTTCTTC.

This clonotype was recorded many times. The genes are TRBV6-5 and TRBJ2-1; 9 nucleotides align to TRBD1. CDR3 size: 15 residues. With V trimmed by 2 bases and J by 10 bases, 9 bases remained unmatched. Per germline, CDR1 MNHEY and CDR2 SVGAGI. The CDR3 sequence: CASSYAGQGISEQFF. In DNA form, the CDR3 reads TGTGCCAGCAGTTACGCGGGACAGGGAATCAGCGAGCAGTTCTTC.

Ten or more counts support this clonotype. The chain recombines TRBV3-1 with TRBJ1-5; 7 bases match TRBD1. V shed 4 bases and J 2 bases; nucleotides not matched to a gene: 2. The CDR3 contains 14 residues. CDR1 LGHDT and CDR2 YNNKEL come from the germline V gene (reference sequence). The CDR3 bases are TGTGCCAGCAGCCGAGGACAGGGCAATCAGCCCCAGCATTTT. This sequence encodes CASSRGQGNQPQHF.

Turning to this clonotype: This sequence may be a read error, since a much larger clone differs from it by one base. The chain combines TRBV5-1 with TRBJ2-7, with D perhaps TRBD1 (5 bases). CDR3 length: 13 residues. Germline V gives CDR1 SGHRS, CDR2 YFSETQ. The CDR3 here is CASSVDRTYEQYF. CDR3 coding DNA: TGTGCCAGCAGCGTAGACAGAACCTACGAGCAGTACTTC.

This clonotype was detected many times. The CDR3 region is CASTGLGYVEQFF. The CDR3 DNA reads as TGTGCCAGCACGGGACTGGGTTATGTTGAGCAGTTCTTC. This sequence joins TRBV28 and TRBJ2-1, with D perhaps matching TRBD2 (6 bases). Germline loops: CDR1 MDHEN, CDR2 SYDVKM. The V end was cut by 7 bases, the J end by 9 bases, with 16 bases between. This CDR3 has 13 amino acids.

J is TRBJ2-5 and V is TRBV24-1, with D maybe TRBD1 (6 bases). CDR1 is KGHDR and CDR2 is SFDVKD in the germline V gene. This CDR3 comprises 13 residues. V was clipped by 6 bases and J by 2 bases, with 9 bases between them. The CDR3 DNA reads as TGTGCCACCAGTTTGGGGGCGCAAGAGACCCAGTACTTC. It specifies CATSLGAQETQYF.

This clonotype was detected ten times or more. This sequence joins TRBV3-1 and TRBJ2-7; possibly TRBD2 for D (5 bases). This CDR3 has 12 amino acids. V dropped 1 base and J dropped 4 bases, with 5 bases sitting between them. CDR1 and CDR2 from the germline V gene are LGHDT and YNNKEL (reference sequence). This CDR3 is CASSQAGYEQYF. The CDR3 DNA sequence: TGTGCCAGCAGCCAAGCGGGGTACGAGCAGTACTTC.

As concerns this clonotype: The junction differs from germline at one of its ends, possibly a read error. This chain links TRBV12-3 or TRBV12-4 with TRBJ2-7, with D possibly being TRBD2 (5 bases). This CDR3 has 14 residues. CDR3 loop: CASSFWRTSYKQYF. CDR3 nucleotides: TGTGCCAGCAGTTTCTGGAGGACCTCCTACAAGCAGTACTTC.

This clonotype came up many times. The chain employs TRBV20-1 and TRBJ2-1; maybe TRBD1 (6 bases). CDR1 and CDR2 (germline): DFQATT, SNEGSKA (reference sequence). Deletions cut 7 bases from V and 4 bases from J, with 14 bases between. The CDR3 runs to 13 residues. The CDR3 loop reads CSVGVRGYNEQFF. Written as DNA, the CDR3 is TGCAGTGTTGGGGTTAGGGGGTACAATGAGCAGTTCTTC.

This clonotype was seen many times. The chain couples TRBV28 to TRBJ1-2; D is undetermined. Germline assignment: CDR1 MDHEN and CDR2 SYDVKM. CDR3 length equals 14 residues. V lost 6 bases and J lost 1, with 12 bases in between. The CDR3 reads CASSPPEVNYGYTF. The DNA of the CDR3 is TGTGCCAGCAGCCCACCAGAGGTTAACTATGGCTACACCTTC.